These 18 T cell receptor beta chains came from one sample sequenced in a study of control samples from healthy donors and cancer patients. TCRdb's copy holds only in-frame clones and misses some; the assay was immunoSEQ multiplex PCR. The sample contains tens of thousands of clones, around 90% of which appear only once. The sequencing sample was made of PBMCs. These receptors were taken from a woman aged 35 to 49 with head and neck cancer.

The chain couples TRBV29-1 to TRBJ1-1; D gene unclear. This CDR3 has 12 residues. V lost 3 bases and J 6 bases, leaving 11 bases between the germline ends. Germline assignment: CDR1 SQVTM and CDR2 ANQGSEA. DNA for the CDR3: TGCAGCGTTGAGGGCGGAGAGCCTGAAGCTTTCTTT. Protein product: CSVEGGEPEAFF. Filled out from reference TRBV29-1 and TRBJ1-1, the complete variable domain reads SAVISQKPSRDICQRGTSLTIQCQVDSQVTMMFWYRQQPGQSLTLIATANQGSEATYESGFVIDKFPISRPNLTFSTLTVSNMSPEDSSIYLCSVEGGEPEAFFGQGTRLTVV.

The chain links TRBV6-1 to TRBJ2-6; maybe TRBD1 (5 bases). The CDR3 sequence is 17 residues long. V shed 2 bases and J shed 0 bases, with 11 bases lying between them. Germline loops: CDR1 MNHNS, CDR2 SASEGT. CDR3 amino acids: CASSELGVSSGANVLTF. The DNA for the CDR3 is TGTGCCAGCAGTGAATTAGGGGTATCCTCTGGGGCCAACGTCCTGACTTTC.

V is TRBV3-1 (or the pseudogene TRBV3-2) and J is TRBJ1-6; D is unclear. The ends were cut back, 1 base at V and 0 bases at J, with 7 bases in the middle. Germline CDR1 is LGHDT and CDR2 is YNNKEL (reference sequence). The CDR3 is 16 residues long. CDR3 in amino acids: CASSQGHSSYNSPLHF. The CDR3 DNA is TGTGCCAGCAGCCAAGGACATAGCTCCTATAATTCACCCCTCCACTTT.

The chain carries TRBV4-1 and TRBJ1-2; the match to TRBD1 covers 7 bases. The junction had 12 bases not matched to a gene; V was cut back by 4 bases and J by 4 bases. CDR3 length equals 16 residues. CDR1 MGHRA and CDR2 YSYEKL come from the germline V gene. CDR3 bases: TGCGCCAGCAGCCGAGACCCAGGGGGGGCCTTCTATGGCTACACCTTC. Its translation: CASSRDPGGAFYGYTF.

The rearrangement uses TRBV27 and TRBJ1-3; the match to TRBD1 covers 9 bases. With 2 bases clipped from V and 0 bases from J, the junction kept 2 bases outside the gene matches. Germline lookup yields CDR1 MNHEY and CDR2 SMNVEV (reference sequence). The CDR3 contains 16 residues. CDR3 sequence (DNA): TGTGCCAGCAGTTTAACAGGGGGCTCCTCTGGAAACACCATATATTTT. It is translated as CASSLTGGSSGNTIYF.

This chain joins TRBV18 and TRBJ1-1; 10 bases line up with TRBD1. J was trimmed by 1 base and V by 3 bases; bases with no gene match: 2. Germline CDR1 reads KGHSH; CDR2 reads LQKENI. The CDR3 consists of 15 residues. The CDR3 DNA reads TGTGCCAGCTCACCGGGACAGGGGAGGAACACTGAAGCTTTCTTT. This gives the protein CASSPGQGRNTEAFF.

The genes are TRBV28 and TRBJ1-4; a weak D match, TRBD1 (6 bases). Germline V CDR1 and CDR2: MDHEN, SYDVKM. Trimming shortened V by 2 bases and J by 3 bases, and 10 bases separated the two germline ends. This CDR3 comprises 15 residues. The CDR3 DNA is TGTGCCAGCAGTTTAGGGGGGGCAGCTAATGAAAAACTGTTTTTT. Translated, it gives CASSLGGAANEKLFF.

The genes are TRBV4-2 and TRBJ1-2; TRBD1 matches 12 bases. Germline loops: CDR1 LGHNA, CDR2 YNFKEQ. V lost 0 bases, J lost 10 bases, and 6 bases stayed unmatched. This CDR3 is built from 15 residues. In DNA form, the CDR3 reads TGTGCCAGCAGCCAAGATAGTGGGACAGGGGGCTCCTACACCTTC. Protein sequence: CASSQDSGTGGSYTF.

The J gene is TRBJ2-7, the V gene TRBV4-1, with TRBD1 matching over 7 bases. The germline V gene has CDR1 MGHRA and CDR2 YSYEKL. V lost 0 bases, J lost 2 bases, and 4 bases stayed unmatched. This CDR3 is built from 15 residues. CDR3 in DNA: TGCGCCAGCAGCCAAGAACAGGGGACCACCTACGAGCAGTACTTC. It translates to CASSQEQGTTYEQYF.

This chain links TRBV10-1 with TRBJ2-7; 11 bases are shared with TRBD2. This CDR3 comprises 16 residues. Germline CDR1 WNHNN, CDR2 SYGVQD (reference sequence). Losses at the gene ends were 2 bases for V and 4 bases for J; bases not matched to a gene: 7. CDR3 bases: TGCGCCAGCAGTGAGGCTAGCGGGAGGCCCGGGTACGAGCAGTACTTC. It translates to CASSEASGRPGYEQYF.

V usage is TRBV4-2 and J usage is TRBJ1-5; D is ambiguous. This CDR3 is built from 15 residues. The V end was cut by 2 bases, the J end by 1 base, with 9 bases between. Germline V lookup: CDR1 LGHNA, CDR2 YNFKEQ. CDR3 sequence reads: CASSQHQGSNQPQHF. CDR3 DNA sequence: TGTGCCAGCAGCCAACATCAAGGCAGCAATCAGCCCCAGCATTTT.

The chain combines TRBV7-9 with TRBJ1-2; 9 nucleotides align to TRBD1. Germline values: CDR1 SEHNR, CDR2 FQNEAQ (reference sequence). The trim removed 6 bases at V and 2 bases at J, leaving 4 bases unmatched. The CDR3 spans 14 residues. The chain's CDR3 is CASRKGQGNYGYTF. CDR3 in DNA: TGTGCCAGCAGAAAGGGACAGGGAAACTATGGCTACACCTTC. The variable domain in full, completed from reference TRBV7-9 and TRBJ1-2, reads DTGVSQNPRHKITKRGQNVTFRCDPISEHNRLYWYRQTLGQGPEFLTYFQNEAQLEKSRLLSDRFSAERPKGSFSTLEIQRTEQGDSAMYLCASRKGQGNYGYTFGSGTRLTVV.

The rearrangement joins TRBV18 to TRBJ2-1; the match to TRBD2 covers 11 bases. Germline CDR1 KGHSH, CDR2 LQKENI. This CDR3 contains 17 residues. With 10 bases clipped from V and 6 bases from J, the junction kept 17 bases outside the gene matches. The CDR3 region has the DNA TGTGCCACCGCCCGGGGGGCTAGCGGGGGGCCCCTCAATGAGCAGTTCTTC. Its translation: CATARGASGGPLNEQFF. The whole variable domain, remainder taken from reference TRBV18 and TRBJ2-1, is NAGVMQNPRHLVRRRGQEARLRCSPMKGHSHVYWYRQLPEEGLKFMVYLQKENIIDESGMPKERFSAEFPKEGPSILRIQQVVRGDSAAYFCATARGASGGPLNEQFFGPGTRLTVL.

The chain couples TRBV7-2 to TRBJ1-5; no definite D call. CDR1 SGHTA and CDR2 FQGNSA come from the germline V gene. Trimming shortened V by 4 bases and J by 5 bases, and 18 bases separated the two germline ends. There are 16 residues in the CDR3. Written as DNA, the CDR3 is TGTGCCAGCAGCTCATCGTACCACCTTTGGGATCAGCCCCAGCATTTT. Residues: CASSSSYHLWDQPQHF. The full variable domain, with the rest looked up from reference TRBV7-2 and TRBJ1-5, is GAGVSQSPSNKVTEKGKDVELRCDPISGHTALYWYRQSLGQGLEFLIYFQGNSAPDKSGLPSDRFSAERTGGSVSTLTIQRTQQEDSAVYLCASSSSYHLWDQPQHFGDGTRLSIL.

V gene TRBV11-2 combines with J gene TRBJ2-3; D may be TRBD1 (6 bases). The germline CDR1 and CDR2 sequences are SGHAT and FQNNGV. Trimming removed 5 bases at V and 6 bases at J, with 9 bases between. The CDR3 is 12 amino acids. In DNA form, the CDR3 reads TGTGCCAGCAGCCCGCAGGGGGATACGCAGTATTTT. It is translated as CASSPQGDTQYF.

V is TRBV11-2 and J is TRBJ2-4, with D maybe TRBD2 (5 bases). Germline assignment: CDR1 SGHAT and CDR2 FQNNGV. The CDR3 totals 13 residues. With 10 bases removed from V and 10 bases from J, the gap between germline ends came to 20 bases. The CDR3 DNA reads as TGTGCCACCCACGAGGTCGGGAAAGTAATTCAGTACTTC. Amino acid sequence: CATHEVGKVIQYF.

J is TRBJ2-7 and V is TRBV18; maybe TRBD1 (5 bases). Trimming removed 6 bases from V and 0 bases from J, with 12 bases in between. The CDR3 consists of 14 residues. The germline V gene encodes CDR1 KGHSH and CDR2 LQKENI. The CDR3 region has the DNA TGTGCCAGCTCCTTACAGGAGAGCTCCTACGAGCAGTACTTC. It is translated as CASSLQESSYEQYF.

This sequence joins TRBV14 and TRBJ1-3; D is undetermined. V was clipped by 0 bases and J by 0 bases, with 12 bases between them. CDR3 length equals 17 residues. Germline V gene sequence: CDR1 SGHDN, CDR2 FVKESK. CDR3 amino acids: CASSQDQLRTSGNTIYF. The DNA of the CDR3 is TGTGCCAGCAGCCAAGATCAGCTGAGAACCTCTGGAAACACCATATATTTT.